These T cell receptor beta chains were read from a single sample in a study of control samples from healthy donors and cancer patients. This table comes from immunoSEQ multiplex PCR, and its TCRdb copy is limited to in-frame clones, with some not included. The top ten hold 3% to 4% of the sample, which has over 100,000 clones, around 89% seen once. The material sequenced was blood. These receptors were taken from a man aged 40-55 years in good health. CDR3s include the opening cysteine and the closing phenylalanine or tryptophan. The D gene is left open where the match is weak. The size field is filled for only some rows; it gives once, few, many or a size class.

TRBD1 TRBJ1-2 TRBV3-1/TRBV3-2 - TGTGCCAGCAGCCAAGATTGGGGGACAGGGGGCGACTATGGCTACACCTTC CASSQDWGTGGDYGYTF
TRBD1 TRBJ1-2 TRBV4-3 - TGCGCCAGCGGAACTACCGGGACAGGGTACCGTGGCTACACCTTC CASGTTGTGYRGYTF
TRBD1 TRBJ2-1 TRBV6-5 once TGTGCCAGCAGTTACTCATTTTCGGGACAGGCGGATGAGCAGTTCTTC CASSYSFSGQADEQFF
TRBD1 TRBJ1-3 TRBV6-5 - TGTGCCGCGGGACAGGGGTTTGGAAACACCATATATTTT CAAGQGFGNTIYF
- TRBJ1-1 TRBV13 once TGTGCCAGCACCTGGGGCCTTCCGAACACTGAAGCTTTCTTT CASTWGLPNTEAFF
- TRBJ2-7 TRBV5-6 - TGTGCCAGCAGCGTCAGCTACGAGCAGTACTTC CASSVSYEQYF
TRBD1 TRBJ2-7 TRBV4-1 - TGCGCCAGCAGCCCGGGACAGTATGCCTACGAGCAGTACTTC CASSPGQYAYEQYF
- TRBJ2-3 TRBV7-3 - TGTGCCAGCAGCTTAAGGAGATCGGATACGCAGTATTTT CASSLRRSDTQYF
TRBD1 TRBJ2-2 TRBV6-5 - TGTGCCAGCAAGACGGGACAGACGAACACCGGGGAGCTGTTTTTT CASKTGQTNTGELFF
- TRBJ2-3 TRBV7-9 - TGTGCCAGCAGCTCCGGGCGAGATACGCAGTATTTT CASSSGRDTQYF
- TRBJ2-3 TRBV7-9 - TGTGCCAGCAGCTTAGCTCCCGGTTGGCAGTATTTT CASSLAPGWQYF
- TRBJ1-5 TRBV21-1 - TGTGCCAGCACCTTCGAGACACTAACTCAGCCCCAGCATTTT CASTFETLTQPQHF
- TRBJ2-7 TRBV19 - TGTGCCAGTAGTTACCGGATTCCGGACTACGAGCAGTACTTC CASSYRIPDYEQYF
- TRBJ1-6 TRBV27 - TGTGCCAGCAGTCCCAATAATTCACCCCTCCACTTT CASSPNNSPLHF
- TRBJ1-5 TRBV5-8 - TGTGCCAGCAGCTTCTCCGACAGATTCAATCAGCCCCAGCATTTT CASSFSDRFNQPQHF
TRBD2 TRBJ2-3 TRBV7-2 - TGTGCCAGCAGCAGAAACCCTAGCGGGCGGGCAGATACGCAGTATTTT CASSRNPSGRADTQYF
TRBD1 TRBJ2-7 TRBV5-4 - TGTGCCAGCAGTTGGGACAGCTACGAGCAGTACTTC CASSWDSYEQYF
- TRBJ1-2 TRBV27 - TGTGCCAGCAGACCTTGGGGACAAAATGGCTACACCTTC CASRPWGQNGYTF
TRBD1 TRBJ1-5 TRBV3-1/TRBV3-2 - TGTGCCAGCAGCCGACAGGGGATCAATCAGCCCCAGCATTTT CASSRQGINQPQHF
TRBD1 TRBJ2-4 TRBV12-5 - TGTGCTAGTGGTTTGGCCGGACAGGGGGCGAACATGGGGACCAAAAACATTCAGTACTTC CASGLAGQGANMGTKNIQYF
TRBD1 TRBJ1-2 TRBV27 once TGTGCCAGCAGTTATTCCCAGGGGGCTACGGAAAGCTACACCTTC CASSYSQGATESYTF
- TRBJ1-2 TRBV6-5 - TGTGCCAGCAGTTACGAGGGGATAGGTGGCTACACCTTC CASSYEGIGGYTF
- TRBJ2-3 TRBV5-4 - TGTGCCAGCAGCCCAAGCATAAGCACAGATACGCAGTATTTT CASSPSISTDTQYF
- TRBJ2-6 TRBV19 - TGTGCCAGTAGTAGAAACAGGGCTGGGGCCAACGTCCTGACTTTC CASSRNRAGANVLTF
- TRBJ2-7 TRBV6-4 - TGTGCCAGCATTGGCGGGACGAACTACGAGCAGTACTTC CASIGGTNYEQYF
TRBD2 TRBJ2-1 TRBV5-1 - TGCGCCAGCAGCCCCCATAGCGGGGGCCTCTACAATGAGCAGTTCTTC CASSPHSGGLYNEQFF
- TRBJ2-2 TRBV9 - TGTGCCAGCAGCATCCCCGGGGAGCTGTTTTTT CASSIPGELFF
TRBD1 TRBJ2-5 TRBV9 - TGTGCCAGCAGCCCCAGGGGCAGGGGGCGCGGGGAGACCCAGTACTTC CASSPRGRGRGETQYF
- TRBJ1-1 TRBV19 - TGTGCCAGTAGTGTAAACAGCTTGAACACTGAAGCTTTCTTT CASSVNSLNTEAFF
- TRBJ1-2 TRBV24-1 once TGTGCCACCAGTGAAAGGGACGGGAGAAACTATGGCTACACCTTC CATSERDGRNYGYTF
- TRBJ1-6 TRBV9 medium-sized TGTGCCAGCACCCTGGGGGCATCCGCCGGGTCACCCCTCCACTTT CASTLGASAGSPLHF
- TRBJ2-7 TRBV25-1 - TGTGCCAGCAGTGAATTCGGTTACTCCTACGAGCAGTACTTC CASSEFGYSYEQYF
TRBD1 TRBJ1-2 TRBV6-5 - TGTGCCAGCAGACAGGGGAGGAACTATGGCTACACCTTC CASRQGRNYGYTF
TRBD2 TRBJ2-7 TRBV18 - TGTGCCAGCTCACCACTAGCGGGGGAGCAGTACTTC CASSPLAGEQYF
TRBD2 TRBJ2-7 TRBV11-3 once TGTGCCAGCAGTTTCACTAGCGGGGGCTCCTACGAGCAGTACTTC CASSFTSGGSYEQYF
- TRBJ1-2 TRBV29-1 - TGCAGCGTTGTATGGGGCTATGGCTACACCTTC CSVVWGYGYTF
TRBD2 TRBJ2-7 TRBV10-2 - TGCGCCAGCACCACGGGACTAGCGGTTGGGGAGCAGTACTTC CASTTGLAVGEQYF
TRBD2 TRBJ2-3 TRBV11-3 - TGTGCCAGCAGCCCCGGGGGGATTAGCACAGATACGCAGTATTTT CASSPGGISTDTQYF
- TRBJ2-7 TRBV12-5 few TGTGCTAGTGGTTTGGACCCAGGCTACTACGAGCAGTACTTC CASGLDPGYYEQYF
- TRBJ1-1 TRBV10-1 - TGCGCCAGCAGAAGCGACACTGAAGCTTTCTTT CASRSDTEAFF
- TRBJ1-1 TRBV28 - TGTGCCAGCAGTTTCCATACAACAGGGCCTGAAGCTTTCTTT CASSFHTTGPEAFF
TRBD1 TRBJ1-1 TRBV13 - TGTGCCAGCAGCTTAAACAGGGGGTTCGCTGAAGCTTTCTTT CASSLNRGFAEAFF
- TRBJ2-1 TRBV29-1 - TGCAGCGTTGTTCCCAGTGGCTACAATGAGCAGTTCTTC CSVVPSGYNEQFF
- TRBJ1-5 TRBV7-8 - TGTGCCAGCAGCGTGACAGTGGGCAACCAGCCCCAGCATTTT CASSVTVGNQPQHF
- TRBJ1-5 TRBV5-5 - TGTGCCAGCAGCCCGGACTTTCCGGGACTTCTTAACCATCAGCCCCAGCATTTT CASSPDFPGLLNHQPQHF
TRBD2 TRBJ2-7 TRBV19 - TGTGCCAGTAGTATTTTGGCTAGCGGGGGTTACGAGCAGTACTTC CASSILASGGYEQYF
- TRBJ1-2 TRBV23-1 - TGCGCCAGCAGTCAATCGAAACAGAACCGAAACTATGGCTACACCTTC CASSQSKQNRNYGYTF
- TRBJ2-3 TRBV6-5 - TGTGCCAGCAGTTTGGGCATAAGCACAGATACGCAGTATTTT CASSLGISTDTQYF
TRBD2 TRBJ2-1 TRBV9 - TGTGCCAACCCAGGACTAGCGGGGGGCGATGAGCAGTTCTTC CANPGLAGGDEQFF
- TRBJ2-3 TRBV4-1 - TGCGCCAGCAGCTCAGCGGTGACCACAGATACGCAGTATTTT CASSSAVTTDTQYF
- TRBJ1-4 TRBV25-1 - TGTGCCAGCATGATGTCTGGATTTAATGAAAAACTGTTTTTT CASMMSGFNEKLFF